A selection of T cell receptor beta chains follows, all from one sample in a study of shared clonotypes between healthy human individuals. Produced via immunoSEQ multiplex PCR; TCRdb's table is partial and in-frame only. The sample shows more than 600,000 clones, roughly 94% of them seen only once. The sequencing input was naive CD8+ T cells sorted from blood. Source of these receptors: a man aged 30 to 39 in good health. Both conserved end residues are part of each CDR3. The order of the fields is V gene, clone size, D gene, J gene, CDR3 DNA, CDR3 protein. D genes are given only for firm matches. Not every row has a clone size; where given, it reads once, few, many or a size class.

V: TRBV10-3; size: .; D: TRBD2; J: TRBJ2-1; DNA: TGTGCCTCGAGACTAGCGGGGGACAATGAGCAGTTCTTC; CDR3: CASRLAGDNEQFF
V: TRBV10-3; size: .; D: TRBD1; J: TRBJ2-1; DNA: TGTGCCATCACTTCCGGGACAGGGTGGGATGAGCAGTTCTTC; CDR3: CAITSGTGWDEQFF
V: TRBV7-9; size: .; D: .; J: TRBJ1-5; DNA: TGTGCCAGCAGCCCGGGTAATCAGCCCCAGCATTTT; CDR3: CASSPGNQPQHF
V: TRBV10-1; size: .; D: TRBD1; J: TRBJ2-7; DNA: TGCGCCAGCAGTGAAGGGGGACAGGGTAACGAGCAGTACTTC; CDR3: CASSEGGQGNEQYF
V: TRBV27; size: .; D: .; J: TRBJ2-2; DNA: TGTGCCAGCAGACTAAGAGGACAAACCGCCACCGGGGAGCTGTTTTTT; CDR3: CASRLRGQTATGELFF
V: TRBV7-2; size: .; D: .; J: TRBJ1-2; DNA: TGTGCCAGCAGCTTATTTCCCCAGGCTAATGGCTACACCTTC; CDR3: CASSLFPQANGYTF
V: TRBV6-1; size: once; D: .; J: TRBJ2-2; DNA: TGTGCCAGCCAAGAAAGGGGCACCGGGGAGCTGTTTTTT; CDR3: CASQERGTGELFF
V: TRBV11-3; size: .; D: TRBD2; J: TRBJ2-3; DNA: TGTGCCAGCAGCCCAGGGACTAGCGGAACAGATACGCAGTATTTT; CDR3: CASSPGTSGTDTQYF
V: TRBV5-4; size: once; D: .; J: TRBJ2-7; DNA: TGTGCCAGCAGCTTGTGGAACAGCGGCTACGAGCAGTACTTC; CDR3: CASSLWNSGYEQYF
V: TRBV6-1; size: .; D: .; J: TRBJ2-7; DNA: TGTGCCAGCAGCTCAGGGGTGGGCTCCTACGAGCAGTACTTC; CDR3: CASSSGVGSYEQYF
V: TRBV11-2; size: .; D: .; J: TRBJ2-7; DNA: TGTGCCAGCAGCTTGGGTCCGCCCTACGAGCAGTACTTC; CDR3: CASSLGPPYEQYF
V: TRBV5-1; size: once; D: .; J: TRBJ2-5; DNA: TGCGCCAGCAGCTTGGAAGGCTGGCAGGAAAACTTTGAGGAGACCCAGTACTTC; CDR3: CASSLEGWQENFEETQYF
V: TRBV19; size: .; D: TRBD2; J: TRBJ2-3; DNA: TGTGCCAGTTGCTCCGGGACTAGCGGGAGGGCCTTGGATACGCAGTATTTT; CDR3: CASCSGTSGRALDTQYF
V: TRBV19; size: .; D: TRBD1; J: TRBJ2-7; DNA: TGTGCCAGTAGTATACTAACCGGGACAGGGGGAGAACCTAGATACGAGCAGTACTTC; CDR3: CASSILTGTGGEPRYEQYF
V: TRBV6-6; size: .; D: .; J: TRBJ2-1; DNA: TGTGCCAGCAGTCTGGTTGGTAATGAGCAGTTCTTC; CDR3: CASSLVGNEQFF
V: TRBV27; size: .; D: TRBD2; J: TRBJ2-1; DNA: TGTGCCAGCAGCCGTCTAGCTAGCGGGAGCTCCTACAATGAGCAGTTCTTC; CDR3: CASSRLASGSSYNEQFF
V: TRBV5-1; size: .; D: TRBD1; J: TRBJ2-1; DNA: TGCGCCAGCAGCTCCGGACAGGGGCCAACAATGAGCCAGTTCTTC; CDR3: CASSSGQGPTMSQFF
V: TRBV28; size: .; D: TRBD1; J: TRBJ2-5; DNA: TGTGCCAGCAGTTTAGGGACAGGGAGCCGAGAGACCCAGTACTTC; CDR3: CASSLGTGSRETQYF
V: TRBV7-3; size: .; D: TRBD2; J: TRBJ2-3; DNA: TGTGCCAGCAGCCATGCGGGACTAGCGGGAGGTCCCGATACGCAGTATTTT; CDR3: CASSHAGLAGGPDTQYF
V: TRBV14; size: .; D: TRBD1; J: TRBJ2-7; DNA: TGTGCCAGCAGCCACACGACAGGGGGTCCTAACGAGCAGTACTTC; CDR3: CASSHTTGGPNEQYF
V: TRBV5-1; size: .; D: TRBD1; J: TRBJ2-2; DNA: TGCGCCAGCAGCTGGGGACAGGCGAACACCGGGGAGCTGTTTTTT; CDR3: CASSWGQANTGELFF
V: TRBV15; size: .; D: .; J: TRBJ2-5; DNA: TGTGCCACCAGAACTGCCGCTGGGGTACTATTTCAAGAGACCCAGTACTTC; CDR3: CATRTAAGVLFQETQYF
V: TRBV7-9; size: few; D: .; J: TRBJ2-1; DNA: TGTGCCAGCAGCTTGGGTGAGCAGTTCTTC; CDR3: CASSLGEQFF
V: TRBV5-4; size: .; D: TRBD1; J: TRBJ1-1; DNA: TGTGCCAGTAGACAGGGGGACACTGAAGCTTTCTTT; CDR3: CASRQGDTEAFF
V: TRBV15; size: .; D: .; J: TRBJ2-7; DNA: TGTGCCACCAGCCTCTCGGCGAGAAGGGACGAGCAGTACTTC; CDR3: CATSLSARRDEQYF
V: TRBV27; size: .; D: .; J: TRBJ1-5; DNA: TGTGCCAGCACCCCCCGGGGGGTGAGCAATCAGCCCCAGCATTTT; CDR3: CASTPRGVSNQPQHF
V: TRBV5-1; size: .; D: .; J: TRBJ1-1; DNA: TGCGCCAGCAGCTTGGAGTCCGTGAACACTGAAGCTTTCTTT; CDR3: CASSLESVNTEAFF
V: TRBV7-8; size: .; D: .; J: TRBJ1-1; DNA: TGTGCCAGCAGCTTATCGCGACTGAACACTGAAGCTTTCTTT; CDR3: CASSLSRLNTEAFF
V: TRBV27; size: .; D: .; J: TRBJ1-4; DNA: TGTGCCAGCAGTTCCCAGACAGTTGCAACTAATGAAAAACTGTTTTTT; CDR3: CASSSQTVATNEKLFF
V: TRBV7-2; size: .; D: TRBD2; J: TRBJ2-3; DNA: TGTGCCAGCAGCTTCTTTAGCGGGAGCACAGATACGCAGTATTTT; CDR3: CASSFFSGSTDTQYF
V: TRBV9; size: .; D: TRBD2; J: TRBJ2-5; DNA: TGTGCCAGCAGCGATAGCGGGATGGCCCAGTACTTC; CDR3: CASSDSGMAQYF
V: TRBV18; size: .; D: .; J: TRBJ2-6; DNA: TGTGCCAGCTCACCTCGGGACGTAACCTCTGGGGCCAACGTCCTGACTTTC; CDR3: CASSPRDVTSGANVLTF
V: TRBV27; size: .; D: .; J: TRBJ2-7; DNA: TGTGCCAGCAGGCGGACAGCATCCTACGAGCAGTACTTC; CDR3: CASRRTASYEQYF
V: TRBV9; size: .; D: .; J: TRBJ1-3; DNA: TGTGCCAGCAGCCCCCAGTCTGGAAACACCATATATTTT; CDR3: CASSPQSGNTIYF
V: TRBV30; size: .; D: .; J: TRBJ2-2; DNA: TGTGCCTGGAGTGTTGAGCTCACCGGGGAGCTGTTTTTT; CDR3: CAWSVELTGELFF
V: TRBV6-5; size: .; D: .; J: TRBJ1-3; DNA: TGTGCCAGCACCACCGGGAGTCCTGGAAACACCATATATTTT; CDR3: CASTTGSPGNTIYF
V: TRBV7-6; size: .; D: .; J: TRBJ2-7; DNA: TGTGCCAGCAGCTTAGGGGGGTTGGGGGAGCAGTACTTC; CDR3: CASSLGGLGEQYF
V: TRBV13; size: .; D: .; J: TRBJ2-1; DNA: TGTGCCAGCAGCTCCCTCGGACCCACAATTGAGCTGGAGTTCTTC; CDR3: CASSSLGPTIELEFF
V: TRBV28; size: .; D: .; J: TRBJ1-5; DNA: TGTGCCAGCAGTCGGGACGGAGAGAAGGTACTGGAGCCCCAGCATTTT; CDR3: CASSRDGEKVLEPQHF
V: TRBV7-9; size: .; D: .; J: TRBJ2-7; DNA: TGTGCCAGCAGCTTAGAAGGGACATTGGAATCGTTATATGACGAGCAGTACTTC; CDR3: CASSLEGTLESLYDEQYF
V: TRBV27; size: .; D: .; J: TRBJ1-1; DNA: TGTGCCAGCACCCCGACGGAGAGGTCCACTGAAGCTTTCTTT; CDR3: CASTPTERSTEAFF
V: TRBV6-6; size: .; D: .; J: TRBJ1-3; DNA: TGTGCCAGCAGTTACTCTGGGACGAGCTCTGGAAACACCATATATTTT; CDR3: CASSYSGTSSGNTIYF
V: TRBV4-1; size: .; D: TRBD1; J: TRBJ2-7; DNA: TGCGCCAGCAGCTCAGAATTGGGACAGGGAAGGTACGAGCAGTACTTC; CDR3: CASSSELGQGRYEQYF
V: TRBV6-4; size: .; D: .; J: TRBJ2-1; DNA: TGTGCCAGCAGTGACTTGTTTGACTCGAATGAGCAGTTCTTC; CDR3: CASSDLFDSNEQFF
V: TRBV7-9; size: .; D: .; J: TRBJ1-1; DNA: TGTGCCAGCAGCTTAGTTCAGGGGCGAACTGAAGCTTTCTTT; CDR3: CASSLVQGRTEAFF
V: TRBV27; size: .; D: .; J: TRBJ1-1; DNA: TGTGCCAGCAGTTTATCGAGAGGGGGGCAAGCCCCTAACACTGAAGCTTTCTTT; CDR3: CASSLSRGGQAPNTEAFF
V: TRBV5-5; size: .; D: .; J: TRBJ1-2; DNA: TGTGCCAGCAGCTTGTCCAAAGGCGGCTACACCTTC; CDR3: CASSLSKGGYTF
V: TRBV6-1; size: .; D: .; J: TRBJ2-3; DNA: TGTGCCAGCAGTGAAGTCGCAACTAGCACAGATACGCAGTATTTT; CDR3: CASSEVATSTDTQYF
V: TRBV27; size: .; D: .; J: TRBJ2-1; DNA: TGTGCCAGCAGTCCCTCTACTAGGGGGGTACGTAATGAGCAGTTCTTC; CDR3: CASSPSTRGVRNEQFF
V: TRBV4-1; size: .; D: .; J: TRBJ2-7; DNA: TGCGCCAGCAGCTTCCGCACAGAAACTTACGAGCAGTACTTC; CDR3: CASSFRTETYEQYF